This T cell receptor beta chain was recovered during a study of T cell changes during pregnancy in multiple sclerosis (dated by TCRdb to between 2019 and 2020). In terms of the full investigation: The study looked at changes in the T cell repertoire across pregnancy in women with multiple sclerosis.

Regarding this clone: No antigen is known for it. No quality values exist for individual bases; no much larger clone is one base distant.

The protocol used for the library was the immunoSEQ multiplex PCR assay. The immuneACCESS repertoire file appears here via TCRdb, limited to in-frame rearrangements. These files lack a portion of the clones; in checked studies, under half of the deficit traces to unresolved V genes, and the cause of the others is not known. This sample has tens of thousands of clones in its table, and over 90% of those were observed once. About 0.8% of the sample belongs to the ten largest clones. The germline V gene sets CDR1 to SGHDT and CDR2 to YYEEEE. The CDR3 numbers 13 residues from cysteine through phenylalanine. Solely the CDR3 DNA is kept, with 39 bases framed from the first base. The germline V end is reduced by 2 bases and the J end by 3 bases; junction bases left unmatched: 2.

The source of this sequence is a female donor with multiple sclerosis, enrolled in a pregnancy study. The rearrangement joined TRBV5-6 to TRBJ2-7, and 7 bases in between align with TRBD2. Here the sequenced sample was peripheral blood, taken in the third trimester of pregnancy. The CDR3 loop reads CASSFAGVYEQYF. Here is the DNA: TGTGCCAGCAGCTTTGCGGGAGTCTACGAGCAGTACTTC.